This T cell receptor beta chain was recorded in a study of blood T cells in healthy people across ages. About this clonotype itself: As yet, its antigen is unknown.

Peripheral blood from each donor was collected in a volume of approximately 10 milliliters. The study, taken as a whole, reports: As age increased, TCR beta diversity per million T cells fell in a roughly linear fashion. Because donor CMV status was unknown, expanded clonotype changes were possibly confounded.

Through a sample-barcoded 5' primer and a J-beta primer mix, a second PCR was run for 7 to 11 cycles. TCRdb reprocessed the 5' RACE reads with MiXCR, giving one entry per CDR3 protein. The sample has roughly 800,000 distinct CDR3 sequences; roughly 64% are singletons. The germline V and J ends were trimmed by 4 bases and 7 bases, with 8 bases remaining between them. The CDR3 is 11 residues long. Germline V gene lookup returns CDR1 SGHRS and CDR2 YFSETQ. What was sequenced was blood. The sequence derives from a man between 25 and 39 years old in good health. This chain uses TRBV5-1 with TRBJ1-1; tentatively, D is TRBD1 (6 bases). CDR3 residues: CASSADSEAFF. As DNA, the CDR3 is TGCGCCAGCAGCGCGGACAGTGAAGCTTTCTTT.